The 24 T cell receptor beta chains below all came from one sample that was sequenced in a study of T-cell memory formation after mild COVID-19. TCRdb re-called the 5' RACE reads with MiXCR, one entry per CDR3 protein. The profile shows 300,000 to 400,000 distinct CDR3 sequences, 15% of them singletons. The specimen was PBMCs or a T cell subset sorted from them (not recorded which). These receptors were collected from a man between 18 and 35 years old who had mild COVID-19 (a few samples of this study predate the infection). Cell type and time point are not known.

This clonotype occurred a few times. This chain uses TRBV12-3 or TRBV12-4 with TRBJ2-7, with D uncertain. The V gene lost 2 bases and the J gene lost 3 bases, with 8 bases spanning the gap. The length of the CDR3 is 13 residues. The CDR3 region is CASSLLRFYEQYF. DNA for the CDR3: TGTGCCAGCAGTTTACTCAGGTTCTACGAGCAGTACTTC.

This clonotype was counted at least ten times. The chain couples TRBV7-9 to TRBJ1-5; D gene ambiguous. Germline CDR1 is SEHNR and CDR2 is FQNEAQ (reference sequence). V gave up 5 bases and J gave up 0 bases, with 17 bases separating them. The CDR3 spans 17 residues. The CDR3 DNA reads TGTGCCAGCAGCACCGGAGCCCCGCTCGTTAGCAATCAGCCCCAGCATTTT. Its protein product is CASSTGAPLVSNQPQHF.

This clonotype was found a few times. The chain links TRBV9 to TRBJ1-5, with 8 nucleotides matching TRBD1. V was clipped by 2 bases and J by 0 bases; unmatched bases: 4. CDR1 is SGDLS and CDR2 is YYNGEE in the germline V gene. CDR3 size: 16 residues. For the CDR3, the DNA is TGTGCCAGCAGCGTGGGGACAGGAGATAGCAATCAGCCCCAGCATTTT. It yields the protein CASSVGTGDSNQPQHF.

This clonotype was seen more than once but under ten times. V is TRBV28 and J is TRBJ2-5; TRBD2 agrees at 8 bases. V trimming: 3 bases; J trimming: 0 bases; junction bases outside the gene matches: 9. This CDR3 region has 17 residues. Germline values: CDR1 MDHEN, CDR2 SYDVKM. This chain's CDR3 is CASSLGGSSGYQETQYF. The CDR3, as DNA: TGTGCCAGCAGTTTGGGGGGGTCTAGCGGGTACCAAGAGACCCAGTACTTC.

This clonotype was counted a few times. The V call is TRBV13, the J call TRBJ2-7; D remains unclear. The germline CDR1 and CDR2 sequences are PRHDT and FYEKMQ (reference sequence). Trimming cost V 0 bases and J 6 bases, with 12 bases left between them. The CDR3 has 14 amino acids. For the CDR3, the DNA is TGTGCCAGCAGCTTAGGCCTCAGCGTGAGCGAGCAGTACTTC. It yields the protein CASSLGLSVSEQYF.

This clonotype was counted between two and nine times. The CDR3 spells CASSPPWDRDSGNTIYF. The DNA for the CDR3 is TGTGCCAGCAGCCCGCCCTGGGACAGAGACTCTGGAAACACCATATATTTT. J is TRBJ1-3 and V is TRBV12-3 or TRBV12-4; TRBD1 agrees at 7 bases. The V gene end was trimmed by 6 bases and the J gene end by 0 bases; junction bases not matched to a gene: 11. The CDR3 is made up of 17 amino acids.

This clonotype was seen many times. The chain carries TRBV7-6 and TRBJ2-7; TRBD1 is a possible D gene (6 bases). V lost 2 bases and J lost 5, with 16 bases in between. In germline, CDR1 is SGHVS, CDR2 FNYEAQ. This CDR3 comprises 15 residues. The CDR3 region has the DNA TGTGCCAGCAGCTTATCGGACAGCTTGTCGGACGAGCAGTACGTC. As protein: CASSLSDSLSDEQYV.

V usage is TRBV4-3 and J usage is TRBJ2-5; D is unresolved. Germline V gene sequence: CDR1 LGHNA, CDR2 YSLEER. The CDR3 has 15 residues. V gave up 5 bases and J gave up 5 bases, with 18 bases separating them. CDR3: CASSVPSGTGETQYF. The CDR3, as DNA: TGCGCCAGCAGCGTCCCGTCAGGAACTGGTGAGACCCAGTACTTC.

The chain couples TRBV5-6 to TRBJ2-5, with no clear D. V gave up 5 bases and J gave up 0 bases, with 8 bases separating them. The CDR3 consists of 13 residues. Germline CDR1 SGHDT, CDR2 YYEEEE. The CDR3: CASRAQYQETQYF. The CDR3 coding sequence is TGTGCCAGCAGGGCCCAGTACCAAGAGACCCAGTACTTC.

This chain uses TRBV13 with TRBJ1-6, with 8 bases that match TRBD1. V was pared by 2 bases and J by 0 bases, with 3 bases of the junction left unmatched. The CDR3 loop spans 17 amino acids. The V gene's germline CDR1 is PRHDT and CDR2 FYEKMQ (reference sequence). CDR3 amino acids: CASSLRQGSSYNSPLHF. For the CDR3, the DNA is TGTGCCAGCAGCTTAAGACAGGGGAGCTCCTATAATTCACCCCTCCACTTT.

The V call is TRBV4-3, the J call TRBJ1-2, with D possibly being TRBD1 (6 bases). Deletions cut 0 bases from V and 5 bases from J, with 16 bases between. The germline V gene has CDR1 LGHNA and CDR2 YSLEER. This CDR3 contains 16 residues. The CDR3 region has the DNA TGCGCCAGCAGCCAAGAGGTGTCGTGGCAGGGGTATGGCTACACCTTC. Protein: CASSQEVSWQGYGYTF.

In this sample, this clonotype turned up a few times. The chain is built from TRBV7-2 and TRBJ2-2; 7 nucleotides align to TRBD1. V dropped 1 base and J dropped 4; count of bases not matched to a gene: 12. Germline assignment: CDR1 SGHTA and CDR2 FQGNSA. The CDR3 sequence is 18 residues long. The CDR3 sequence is CASSLVMVGTDFTGELFF. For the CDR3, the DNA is TGTGCCAGCAGCTTAGTAATGGTGGGGACAGACTTCACCGGGGAGCTGTTTTTT. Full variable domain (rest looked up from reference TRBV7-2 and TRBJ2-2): GAGVSQSPSNKVTEKGKDVELRCDPISGHTALYWYRQSLGQGLEFLIYFQGNSAPDKSGLPSDRFSAERTGGSVSTLTIQRTQQEDSAVYLCASSLVMVGTDFTGELFFGEGSRLTVL.

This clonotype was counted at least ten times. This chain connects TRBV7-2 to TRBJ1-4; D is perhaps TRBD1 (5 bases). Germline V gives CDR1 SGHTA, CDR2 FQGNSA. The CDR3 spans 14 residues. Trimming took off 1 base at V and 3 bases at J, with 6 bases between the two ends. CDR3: CASSLGGSNEKLFF. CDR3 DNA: TGTGCCAGCAGCTTAGGGGGGTCTAATGAAAAACTGTTTTTT.

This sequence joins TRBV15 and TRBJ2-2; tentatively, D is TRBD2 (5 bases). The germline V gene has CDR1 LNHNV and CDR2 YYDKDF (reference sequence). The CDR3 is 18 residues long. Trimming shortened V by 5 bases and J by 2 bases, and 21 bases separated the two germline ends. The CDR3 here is CATSPRGTFRENTGELFF. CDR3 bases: TGTGCCACCAGCCCCCGGGGAACTTTCAGAGAAAACACCGGGGAGCTGTTTTTT. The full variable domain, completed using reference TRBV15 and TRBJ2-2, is DAMVIQNPRYQVTQFGKPVTLSCSQTLNHNVMYWYQQKSSQAPKLLFHYYDKDFNNEADTPDNFQSRRPNTSFCFLDIRSPGLGDTAMYLCATSPRGTFRENTGELFFGEGSRLTVL.

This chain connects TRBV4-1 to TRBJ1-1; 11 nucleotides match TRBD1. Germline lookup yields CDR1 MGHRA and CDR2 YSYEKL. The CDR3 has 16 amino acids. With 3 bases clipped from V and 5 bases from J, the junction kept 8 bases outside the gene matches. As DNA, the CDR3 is TGCGCCAGCAGCCAGTACGGACAGGGGGCAGGGACTGAAGCTTTCTTT. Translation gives CASSQYGQGAGTEAFF.

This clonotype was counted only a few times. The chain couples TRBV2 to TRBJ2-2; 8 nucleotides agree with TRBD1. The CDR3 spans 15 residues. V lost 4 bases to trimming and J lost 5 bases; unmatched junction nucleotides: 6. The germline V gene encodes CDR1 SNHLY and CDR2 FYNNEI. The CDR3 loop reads CASSGPGGGTGELFF. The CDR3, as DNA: TGTGCCAGCAGTGGTCCAGGGGGCGGGACCGGGGAGCTGTTTTTT.

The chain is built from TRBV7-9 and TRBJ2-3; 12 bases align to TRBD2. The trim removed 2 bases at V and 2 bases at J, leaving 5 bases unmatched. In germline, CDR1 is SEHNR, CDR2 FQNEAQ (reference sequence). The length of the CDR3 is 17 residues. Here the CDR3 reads CASSLILAGGATDTQYF. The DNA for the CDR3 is TGTGCCAGCAGCTTAATTCTAGCGGGGGGGGCCACAGATACGCAGTATTTT.

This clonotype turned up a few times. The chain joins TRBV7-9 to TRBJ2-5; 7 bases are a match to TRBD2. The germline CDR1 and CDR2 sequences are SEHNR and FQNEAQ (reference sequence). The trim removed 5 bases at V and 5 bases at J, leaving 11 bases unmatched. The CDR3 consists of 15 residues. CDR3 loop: CASSPARGGVETQYF. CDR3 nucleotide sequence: TGTGCCAGCAGCCCCGCTAGGGGAGGGGTTGAGACCCAGTACTTC.

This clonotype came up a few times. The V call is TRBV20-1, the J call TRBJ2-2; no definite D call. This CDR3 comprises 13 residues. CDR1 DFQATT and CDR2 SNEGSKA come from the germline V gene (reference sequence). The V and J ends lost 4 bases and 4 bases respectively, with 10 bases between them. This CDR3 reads CSAKGVLTGELFF. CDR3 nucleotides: TGCAGTGCTAAAGGCGTACTCACCGGGGAGCTGTTTTTT.

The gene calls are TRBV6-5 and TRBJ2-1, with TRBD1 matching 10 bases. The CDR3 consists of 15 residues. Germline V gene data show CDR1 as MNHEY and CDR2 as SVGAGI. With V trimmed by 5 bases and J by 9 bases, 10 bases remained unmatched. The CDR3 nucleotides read TGTGCCAGCAGTGCCACCGGGGGACAGGGGATTGAGCAGTTCTTC. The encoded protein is CASSATGGQGIEQFF.

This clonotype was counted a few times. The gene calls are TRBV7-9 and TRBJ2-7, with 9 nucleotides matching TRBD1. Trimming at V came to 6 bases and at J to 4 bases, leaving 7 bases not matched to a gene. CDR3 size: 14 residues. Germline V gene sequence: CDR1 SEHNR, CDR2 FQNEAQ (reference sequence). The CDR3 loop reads CASSGDRGTYEQYV. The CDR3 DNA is TGTGCCAGCAGTGGTGACAGGGGGACTTACGAGCAGTACGTC.

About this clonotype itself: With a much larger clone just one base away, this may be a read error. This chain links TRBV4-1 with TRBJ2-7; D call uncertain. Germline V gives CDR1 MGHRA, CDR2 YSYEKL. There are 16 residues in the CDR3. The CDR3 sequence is CASSQGFRTRSSEQYF. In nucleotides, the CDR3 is TGCGCCAGCAGCCAAGGTTTTCGAACCCGCTCCTCCGAGCAGTACTTC.

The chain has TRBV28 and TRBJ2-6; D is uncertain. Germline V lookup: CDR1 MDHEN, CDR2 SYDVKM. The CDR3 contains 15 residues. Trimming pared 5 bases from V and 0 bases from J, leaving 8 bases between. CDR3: CASSPLYSGANVLTF. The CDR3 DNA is TGTGCCAGCAGTCCCCTCTACTCTGGGGCCAACGTCCTGACTTTC.

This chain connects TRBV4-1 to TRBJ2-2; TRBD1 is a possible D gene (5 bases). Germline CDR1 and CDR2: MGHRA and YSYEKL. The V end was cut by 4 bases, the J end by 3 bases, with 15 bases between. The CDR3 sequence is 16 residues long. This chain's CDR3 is CASSLPQDKYTGELFF. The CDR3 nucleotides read TGCGCCAGCAGCCTTCCTCAGGACAAATACACCGGGGAGCTGTTTTTT.